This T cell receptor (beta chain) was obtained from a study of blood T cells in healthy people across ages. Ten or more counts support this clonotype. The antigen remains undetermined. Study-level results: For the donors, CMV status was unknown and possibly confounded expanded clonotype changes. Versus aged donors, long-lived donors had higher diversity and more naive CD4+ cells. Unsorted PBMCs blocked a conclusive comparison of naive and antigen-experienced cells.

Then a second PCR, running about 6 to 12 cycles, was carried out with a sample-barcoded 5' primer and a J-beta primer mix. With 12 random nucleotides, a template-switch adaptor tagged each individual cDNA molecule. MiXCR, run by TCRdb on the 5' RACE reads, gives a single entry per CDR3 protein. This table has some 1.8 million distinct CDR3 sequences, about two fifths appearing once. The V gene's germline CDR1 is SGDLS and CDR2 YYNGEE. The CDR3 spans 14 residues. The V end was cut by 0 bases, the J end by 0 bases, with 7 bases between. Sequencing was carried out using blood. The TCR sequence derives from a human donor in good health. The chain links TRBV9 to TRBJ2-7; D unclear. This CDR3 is CASSVGASSYEQYF. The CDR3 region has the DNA TGTGCCAGCAGCGTAGGAGCTAGCTCCTACGAGCAGTACTTC.